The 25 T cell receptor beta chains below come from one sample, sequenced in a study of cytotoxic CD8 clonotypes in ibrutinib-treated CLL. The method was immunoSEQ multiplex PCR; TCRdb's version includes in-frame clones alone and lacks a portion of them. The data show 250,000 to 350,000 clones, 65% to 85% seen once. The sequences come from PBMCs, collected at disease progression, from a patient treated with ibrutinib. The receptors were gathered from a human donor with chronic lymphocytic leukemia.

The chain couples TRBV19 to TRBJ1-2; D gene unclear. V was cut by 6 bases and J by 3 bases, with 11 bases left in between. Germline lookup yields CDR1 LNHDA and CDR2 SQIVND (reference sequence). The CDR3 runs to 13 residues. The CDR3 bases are TGTGCCAGTAGCTCTCCCCTGGACTATGGCTACACCTTC. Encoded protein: CASSSPLDYGYTF.

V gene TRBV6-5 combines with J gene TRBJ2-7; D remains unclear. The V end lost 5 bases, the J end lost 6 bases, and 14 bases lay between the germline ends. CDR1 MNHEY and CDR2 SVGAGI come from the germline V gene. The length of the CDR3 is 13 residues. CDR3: CASSTPGYGEQYF. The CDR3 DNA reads TGTGCCAGCAGTACCCCAGGCTACGGCGAGCAGTACTTC.

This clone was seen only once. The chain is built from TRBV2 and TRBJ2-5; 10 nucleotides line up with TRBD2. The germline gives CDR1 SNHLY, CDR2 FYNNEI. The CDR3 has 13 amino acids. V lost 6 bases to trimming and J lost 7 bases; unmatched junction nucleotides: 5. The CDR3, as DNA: TGTGCCAGCAGCTCTAGCGGGGGAGGGACCCAGTACTTC. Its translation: CASSSSGGGTQYF.

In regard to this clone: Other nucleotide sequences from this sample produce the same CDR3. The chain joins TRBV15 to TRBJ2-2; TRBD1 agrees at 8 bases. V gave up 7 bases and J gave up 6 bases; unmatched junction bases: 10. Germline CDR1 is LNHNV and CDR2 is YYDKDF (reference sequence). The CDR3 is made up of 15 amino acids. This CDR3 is CATKRGQAFAGELFF. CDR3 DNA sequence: TGTGCCACCAAACGGGGACAGGCGTTTGCCGGGGAGCTGTTTTTT.

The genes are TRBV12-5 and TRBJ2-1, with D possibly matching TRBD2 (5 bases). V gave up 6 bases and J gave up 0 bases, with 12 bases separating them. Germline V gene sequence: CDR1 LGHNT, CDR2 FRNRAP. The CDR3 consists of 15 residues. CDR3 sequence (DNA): TGTGCTAGTGGCATCCGCGGAGGCTCCTACAATGAGCAGTTCTTC. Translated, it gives CASGIRGGSYNEQFF.

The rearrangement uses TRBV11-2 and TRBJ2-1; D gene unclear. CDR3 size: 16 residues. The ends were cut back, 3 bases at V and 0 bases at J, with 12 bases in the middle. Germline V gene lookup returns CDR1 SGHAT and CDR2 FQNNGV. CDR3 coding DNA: TGTGCCAGCAGCTTGTTTCCGGCTTCCTCCTACAATGAGCAGTTCTTC. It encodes CASSLFPASSYNEQFF. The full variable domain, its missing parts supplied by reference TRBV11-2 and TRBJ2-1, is EAGVAQSPRYKIIEKRQSVAFWCNPISGHATLYWYQQILGQGPKLLIQFQNNGVVDDSQLPKDRFSAERLKGVDSTLKIQPAKLEDSAVYLCASSLFPASSYNEQFFGPGTRLTVL.

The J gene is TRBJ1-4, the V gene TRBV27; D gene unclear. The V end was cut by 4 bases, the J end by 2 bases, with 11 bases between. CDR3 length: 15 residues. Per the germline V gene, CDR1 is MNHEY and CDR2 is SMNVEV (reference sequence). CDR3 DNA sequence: TGTGCCAGCAGTTACCTAGGCGTCACTAATGAAAAACTGTTTTTT. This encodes CASSYLGVTNEKLFF.

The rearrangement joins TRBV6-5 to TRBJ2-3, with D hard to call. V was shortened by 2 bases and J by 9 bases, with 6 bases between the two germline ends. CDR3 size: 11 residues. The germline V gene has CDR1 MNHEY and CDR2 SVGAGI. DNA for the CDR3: TGTGCCAGCAGTTACGGATGGACGCAGTATTTT. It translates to CASSYGWTQYF.

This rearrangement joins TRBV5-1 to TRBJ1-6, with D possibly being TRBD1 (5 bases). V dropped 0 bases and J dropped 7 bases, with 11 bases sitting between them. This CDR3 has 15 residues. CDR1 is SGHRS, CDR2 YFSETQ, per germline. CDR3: CASSLAQGDNSPLHF. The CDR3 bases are TGCGCCAGCAGCTTGGCGCAGGGTGACAATTCACCCCTCCACTTT.

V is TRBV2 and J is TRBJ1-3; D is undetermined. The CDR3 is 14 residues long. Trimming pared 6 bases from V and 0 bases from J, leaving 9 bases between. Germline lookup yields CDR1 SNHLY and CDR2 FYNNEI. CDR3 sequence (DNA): TGTGCCAGCAGGAGGGATATCTCTGGAAACACCATATATTTT. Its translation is CASRRDISGNTIYF. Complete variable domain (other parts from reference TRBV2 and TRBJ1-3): EPEVTQTPSHQVTQMGQEVILRCVPISNHLYFYWYRQILGQKVEFLVSFYNNEISEKSEIFDDQFSVERPDGSNFTLKIRSTKLEDSAMYFCASRRDISGNTIYFGEGSWLTVV.

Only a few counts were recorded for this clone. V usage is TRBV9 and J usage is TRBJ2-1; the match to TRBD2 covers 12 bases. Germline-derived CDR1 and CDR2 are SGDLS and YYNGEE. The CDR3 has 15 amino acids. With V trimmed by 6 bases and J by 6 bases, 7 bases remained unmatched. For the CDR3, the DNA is TGTGCCAGCACCCTAGCGGGAGGGCCGGCCAATGAGCAGTTCTTC. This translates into CASTLAGGPANEQFF.

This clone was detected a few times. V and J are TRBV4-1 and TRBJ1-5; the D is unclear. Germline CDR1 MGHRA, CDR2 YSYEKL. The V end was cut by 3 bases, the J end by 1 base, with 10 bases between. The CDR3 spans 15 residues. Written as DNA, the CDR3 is TGCGCCAGCAGCCACGGACTGGACAGCAATCAGCCCCAGCATTTT. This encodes CASSHGLDSNQPQHF.

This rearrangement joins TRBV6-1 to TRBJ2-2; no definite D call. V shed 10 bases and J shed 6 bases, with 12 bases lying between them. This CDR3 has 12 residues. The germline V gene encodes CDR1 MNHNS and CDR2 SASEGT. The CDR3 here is CAIGRVSGELFF. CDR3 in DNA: TGTGCCATCGGAAGGGTGTCCGGGGAGCTGTTTTTT.

The CDR3 DNA reads as TGCGCCAGCAGCCAAGTGGGGGGACCATACAATGAGCAGTTCTTC. Translation gives CASSQVGGPYNEQFF. V usage is TRBV4-1 and J usage is TRBJ2-1, with D possibly being TRBD2 (6 bases). The CDR3 totals 15 residues. V gave up 1 base and J gave up 4 bases, with 11 bases separating them. Germline V gives CDR1 MGHRA, CDR2 YSYEKL.

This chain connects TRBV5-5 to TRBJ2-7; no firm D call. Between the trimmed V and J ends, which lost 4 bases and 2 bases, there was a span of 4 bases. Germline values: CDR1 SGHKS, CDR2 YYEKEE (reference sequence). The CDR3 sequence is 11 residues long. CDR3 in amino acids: CASSRTYEQYF. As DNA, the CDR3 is TGTGCCAGCAGCCGTACCTACGAGCAGTACTTC.

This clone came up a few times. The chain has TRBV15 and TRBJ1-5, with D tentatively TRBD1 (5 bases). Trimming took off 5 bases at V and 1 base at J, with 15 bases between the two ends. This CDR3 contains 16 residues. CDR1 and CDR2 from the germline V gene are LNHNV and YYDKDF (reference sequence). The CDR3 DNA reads TGTGCCACCAGCCCTTCGGCGGGGGGGAGCAATCAGCCCCAGCATTTT. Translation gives CATSPSAGGSNQPQHF.

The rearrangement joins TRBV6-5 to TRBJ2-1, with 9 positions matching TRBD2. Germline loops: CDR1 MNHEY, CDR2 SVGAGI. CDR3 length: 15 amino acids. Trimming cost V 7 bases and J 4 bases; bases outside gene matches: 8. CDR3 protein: CASNRLAGLYNEQFF. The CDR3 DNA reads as TGTGCCAGCAATCGCCTAGCGGGACTTTACAATGAGCAGTTCTTC.

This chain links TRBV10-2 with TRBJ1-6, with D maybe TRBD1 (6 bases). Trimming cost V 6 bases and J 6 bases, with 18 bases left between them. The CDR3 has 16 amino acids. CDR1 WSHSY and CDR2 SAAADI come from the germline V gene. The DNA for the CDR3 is TGCGCCAGCAGGAACGGAGAACAGGGACCTAATTCACCCCTCCACTTT. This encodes CASRNGEQGPNSPLHF.

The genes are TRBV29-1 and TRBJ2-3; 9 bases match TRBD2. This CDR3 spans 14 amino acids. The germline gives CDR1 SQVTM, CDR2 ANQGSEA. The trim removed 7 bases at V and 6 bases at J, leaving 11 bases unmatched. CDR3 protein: CSAWGGGAHDTQYF. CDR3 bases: TGCAGCGCCTGGGGCGGGGGGGCGCATGATACGCAGTATTTT.

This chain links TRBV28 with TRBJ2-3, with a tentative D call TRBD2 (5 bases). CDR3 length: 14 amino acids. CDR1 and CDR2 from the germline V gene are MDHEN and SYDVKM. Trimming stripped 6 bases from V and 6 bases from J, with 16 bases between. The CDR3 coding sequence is TGTGCCAGCAGGCGACTGGCGGGTTCGGATACGCAGTATTTT. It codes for CASRRLAGSDTQYF.

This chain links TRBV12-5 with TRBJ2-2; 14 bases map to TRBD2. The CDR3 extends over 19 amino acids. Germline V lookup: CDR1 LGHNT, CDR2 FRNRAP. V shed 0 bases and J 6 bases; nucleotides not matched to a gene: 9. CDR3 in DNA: TGTGCTAGTGGTTTGGTACTCCACGGACTAGCGGGGGGATCCGGGGAGCTGTTTTTT. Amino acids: CASGLVLHGLAGGSGELFF.

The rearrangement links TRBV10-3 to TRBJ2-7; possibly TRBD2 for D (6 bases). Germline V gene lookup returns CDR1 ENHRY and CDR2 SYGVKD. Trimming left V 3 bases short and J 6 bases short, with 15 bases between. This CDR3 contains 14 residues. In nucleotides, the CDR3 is TGTGCCATCAGTGATCCCGCAGGAGGGTTCGAGCAGTACTTC. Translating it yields CAISDPAGGFEQYF.

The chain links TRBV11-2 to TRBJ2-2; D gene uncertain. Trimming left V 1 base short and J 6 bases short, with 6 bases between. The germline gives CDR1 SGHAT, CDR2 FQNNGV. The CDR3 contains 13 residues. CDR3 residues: CASSLANPGELFF. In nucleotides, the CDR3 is TGTGCCAGCAGCTTAGCTAATCCCGGGGAGCTGTTTTTT.

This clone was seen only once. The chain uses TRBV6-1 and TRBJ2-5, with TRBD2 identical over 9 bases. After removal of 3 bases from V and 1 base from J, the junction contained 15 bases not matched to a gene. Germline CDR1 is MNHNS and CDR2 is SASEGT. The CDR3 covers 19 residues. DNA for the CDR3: TGTGCCAGCAGTGAGTCATACCTGGATGGCGGGGGGGTCCAAGAGACCCAGTACTTC. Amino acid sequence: CASSESYLDGGGVQETQYF.

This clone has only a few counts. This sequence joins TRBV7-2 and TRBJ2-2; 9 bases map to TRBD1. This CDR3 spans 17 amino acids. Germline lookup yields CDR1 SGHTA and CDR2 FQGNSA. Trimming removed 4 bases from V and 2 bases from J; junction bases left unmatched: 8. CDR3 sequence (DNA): TGTGCCAGCAGCTCAGTACAGGGGGCTGGCAACACCGGGGAGCTGTTTTTT. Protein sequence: CASSSVQGAGNTGELFF.